The clone carrying this T cell receptor beta chain was seen a handful of times. Its antigen is unknown. This record belongs to a study of blood T cells in healthy people across ages. The use of a sample-barcoded 5' primer and a J-beta primer mix characterized a second PCR of 7 to 11 cycles. Each of the cDNA molecules was tagged by a template-switch adaptor with 12 random nucleotides. In TCRdb, the 5' RACE reads were re-called with MiXCR into one record per CDR3 protein. The sample yields over 1,500,000 distinct CDR3 sequences, less than 50% seen once. Study-level points and caveats: In long-lived donors, naive CD4+ cell counts and diversity exceeded those of aged donors. PBMCs were not sorted, which prevented a conclusive comparison of naive versus antigen-experienced cells.

The TCR sequence derives from a woman in her forties in good health. Input material: blood.

Written as DNA, the CDR3 is TGTGCCAGCAGACCTAACAGGGGAACTGGGGAGCAGTACTTC. It encodes CASRPNRGTGEQYF. V usage is TRBV28 and J usage is TRBJ2-7, with 7 bases fitting TRBD1. This CDR3 contains 14 residues. J lost 7 bases, V lost 6 bases, and 12 bases had no gene match. Per the germline V gene, CDR1 is MDHEN and CDR2 is SYDVKM.